This T cell receptor beta chain appears in the sequencing data of a study of blood T cell repertoires in COVID-19. This clone was detected once. The germline CDR1 and CDR2 sequences are MNHEY and SVGAGI. The junction had 5 bases not matched to a gene; V was cut back by 7 bases and J by 5 bases. This CDR3 contains 13 residues. Participant reports of clinical history set cohort assignment. Authors' processing steps: Using reference gene primer amplification, nucleated cell counts were estimated. The method was immunoSEQ multiplex PCR; TCRdb's version includes in-frame clones alone and lacks a portion of them. D and trimming come from the DNA, and the V and J calls and clone size come from that table. The profile shows a few hundred thousand clones, approximately 87% of them singletons.

This clonotype was sampled from a woman aged 40-49 years who had recovered from COVID-19. The chain combines TRBV6-5 with TRBJ1-5; TRBD1 matches at 7 bases. The sequencing sample was made of PBMCs or T cells enriched from blood (not recorded which). The CDR3 bases are TGTGCCAGCACCAAAACAGGGGATCAGCCCCAGCATTTT. It is translated as CASTKTGDQPQHF.